This TCR beta chain appears in the sequencing data of a study of T cell changes during pregnancy in multiple sclerosis. The CDR3 runs to 13 residues. Trimming at V came to 5 bases and at J to 8 bases, leaving 6 bases not matched to a gene. Germline loops: CDR1 ENHRY, CDR2 SYGVKD. The data were produced by immunoSEQ multiplex PCR, yet TCRdb's version contains in-frame clones alone and is incomplete. The table includes fewer than 50,000 clones, about 88% detected once. The rearrangement links TRBV10-3 to TRBJ1-2; 9 bases are a match to TRBD1. The TCR originated in a female donor with multiple sclerosis, enrolled in a pregnancy study. The sample was CD4+ T cells from peripheral blood mononuclear cells, taken in the first trimester of pregnancy. As DNA, the CDR3 is TGTGCCATCAGTCCGCGGACAGGGGAGGGCTACACCTTC. It translates to CAISPRTGEGYTF.